The rows below give T cell receptor beta chains drawn from one sample of a study of breast tumors, draining lymph nodes, adjacent tissues. TCRdb re-called the multiplex PCR reads with MiXCR, one entry per CDR3 protein. The table shows 200,000 to 300,000 distinct CDR3 sequences, with 30% to 35% occurring only once. Sequencing used axillary lymph node tissue. These receptor sequences come from a female donor with breast cancer. Some clones in this sample may be carry-over from other donors' samples. Each CDR3 is given with its conserved first and last residue. Expanded clones are given a class, and other clones once, few, many or no size at all.

>TRBJ2-7|TRBV6-1|few|11
CASLRSYEQYF
>TRBJ1-1|TRBV12-3/TRBV12-4|few|11
CASSPRGEAFF
>TRBJ2-3|TRBV10-2|many|11
CASTGSNTQYF
>TRBJ2-7|TRBV19|many|16
CASSIESQRGSYEQYF
>TRBJ2-5|TRBV20-1|-|14
CSAIDPRGGETQYF
>TRBJ2-7|TRBV27|many|14
CASSTGKVSAEQYF
>TRBJ2-7|TRBV5-5|many|17
CASSLGGIAGSSYEQYF
>TRBJ2-3|TRBV28|-|12
CASREVPDTQYF
>TRBJ2-7|TRBV13|many|14
CASSLVASGDEQYF
>TRBJ1-2|TRBV12-3/TRBV12-4|many|12
CASRPTGSGYTF
>TRBJ2-5|TRBV7-2|many|16
CASSLTKMGPVGTQYF
>TRBJ2-5|TRBV7-3|many|13
CASGTGTGETQYF
>TRBJ1-4|TRBV7-6|many|21
CASSLEGRQAGMIGSNEKLFF
>TRBJ2-1|TRBV2|many|13
CASSENPYNEQFF
>TRBJ2-3|TRBV7-2|many|14
CASSLSTGEDTQYF
>TRBJ1-2|TRBV6-5|-|13
CAGRHQGYYGYTF
>TRBJ1-1|TRBV12-3/TRBV12-4|-|12
CASSFSITEAFF
>TRBJ2-5|TRBV27|many|13
CASKSGSEETQYF
>TRBJ2-7|TRBV5-4|-|18
CASSDPGGAPPCSYEQYF
>TRBJ2-5|TRBV15|many|15
CATSPRLAGQETQYF
>TRBJ1-4|TRBV10-3|many|15
CAISQGVDTNEKLFF
>TRBJ1-5|TRBV28|few|15
CASTNPGARKQPQHF
>TRBJ2-1|TRBV7-2|many|14
CASRRAGLYNEQFF
>TRBJ1-4|TRBV19|-|17
CASSKGRRGATNEKLFF
>TRBJ1-1|TRBV7-2|few|12
CASNDRNTEAFF
>TRBJ2-1|TRBV7-8|many|18
CASSRRPGTQSSYNEQFF
>TRBJ2-1|TRBV20-1|many|16
CSAYPGLAGVYNEQFF
>TRBJ1-4|TRBV28|few|14
CASSFLGVGEKLFF
>TRBJ2-1|TRBV29-1|-|13
CSVEDGGPSEQFF
>TRBJ2-7|TRBV4-3|few|16
CASSQDPRGGPYEQYF
>TRBJ1-2|TRBV11-1|many|13
CASSRDRAYGYTF
>TRBJ1-1|TRBV10-2|few|15
CASSGRGRGDTEAFF
>TRBJ2-5|TRBV15|many|13
CATRTGGQETQYF